Below are 30 T cell receptor beta chains sequenced from a single sample in a study of shared clonotypes between healthy human individuals. Profiling relied on immunoSEQ multiplex PCR, and the TCRdb table lists in-frame clones only, not all of them. The sample consists of 850,000 to 1,100,000 clones, about 72% of them appearing once. Sequenced input: memory CD4+ T cells from PBMCs. Subset noted: CD45RA-negative fraction. All receptors derive from a young man in good health. Some clones in this sample may be carry-over from other donors' samples.

This chain joins TRBV4-3 and TRBJ1-4; possibly TRBD1 for D (5 bases). Germline CDR1 is LGHNA and CDR2 is YSLEER. There are 14 residues in the CDR3. Trimming took 0 bases from V and 8 from J, leaving 10 bases between them. This chain's CDR3 is CASSQDTRGEKLFF. The CDR3 DNA follows: TGCGCCAGCAGCCAAGATACCCGGGGGGAAAAACTGTTTTTT.

The chain employs TRBV9 and TRBJ2-1; no definite D call. Germline assignment: CDR1 SGDLS and CDR2 YYNGEE. CDR3 length equals 13 residues. The V and J ends lost 3 bases and 9 bases respectively, with 13 bases between them. Here the CDR3 DNA reads TGTGCCAGCAGCGCAGCCTCGAGTATTGAGCAGTTCTTC. This sequence encodes CASSAASSIEQFF.

This clone was counted a few times. The V call is TRBV4-2, the J call TRBJ2-3; 7 bases align to TRBD2. Trimming at V came to 1 base and at J to 6 bases, leaving 4 bases not matched to a gene. The germline V gene encodes CDR1 LGHNA and CDR2 YNFKEQ. The CDR3 runs to 14 residues. The CDR3 is CASSQGELADTQYF. CDR3 coding DNA: TGTGCCAGCAGCCAAGGAGAACTAGCGGATACGCAGTATTTT.

The chain employs TRBV7-9 and TRBJ2-1, with 16 nucleotides matching TRBD2. Trimming took 10 bases from V and 8 from J; bases not matched to a gene: 11. The CDR3 covers 16 residues. Germline values: CDR1 SEHNR, CDR2 FQNEAQ (reference sequence). The CDR3 bases are TGTGCCACCAGGGGACTAGCGGGAGGGCCTCGCGATGAGCAGTTCTTC. This sequence encodes CATRGLAGGPRDEQFF.

The table lists this clone with a count of one. This chain connects TRBV29-1 to TRBJ1-2, with 8 bases matching TRBD1. J was trimmed by 4 bases and V by 8 bases; bases with no gene match: 9. The germline V gene encodes CDR1 SQVTM and CDR2 ANQGSEA. The CDR3 length is 13 residues. CDR3 in DNA: TGCAGCTTCAGGGGGCGTGAAGGCTATGGCTACACCTTC. Translation: CSFRGREGYGYTF.

This chain uses TRBV19 with TRBJ2-6; D ambiguous. Germline CDR1 and CDR2: LNHDA and SQIVND (reference sequence). The CDR3 has 14 amino acids. V dropped 7 bases and J dropped 1 base, with 8 bases sitting between them. CDR3 in amino acids: CASKSTSGANVLTF. The CDR3 region has the DNA TGTGCCAGTAAGTCGACTTCTGGGGCCAACGTCCTGACTTTC.

The chain links TRBV7-9 to TRBJ2-5; D unclear. Matching the DNA end better, TRBJ2-7 makes the J call doubtful. From germline, CDR1 is SEHNR and CDR2 FQNEAQ (reference sequence). The CDR3 sequence is 14 residues long. The CDR3 loop is CASSLASGTGEQYF. CDR3 bases: TGTGCCAGCAGCTTAGCTTCCGGAACCGGCGAGCAGTACTTC.

V is TRBV2 and J is TRBJ2-5; D is possibly TRBD2 (6 bases). This CDR3 has 17 residues. CDR1 is SNHLY, CDR2 FYNNEI, per germline. V gave up 3 bases and J gave up 5 bases, with 22 bases separating them. This CDR3 is CASSEIGWESEGETQYF. CDR3 bases: TGTGCCAGCAGTGAGATCGGATGGGAGTCGGAGGGGGAGACCCAGTACTTC.

The rearrangement uses TRBV7-2 and TRBJ2-3, with 8 bases that match TRBD2. The CDR3 has 15 residues. From germline, CDR1 is SGHTA and CDR2 FQGNSA. The V segment lost 5 bases and the J segment 0 bases; nucleotides outside the gene matches: 4. For the CDR3, the DNA is TGTGCCAGCAGCCCCCGGGGGGGGAGCACAGATACGCAGTATTTT. Translated, it gives CASSPRGGSTDTQYF.

Only one count was recorded for this clone. This chain uses TRBV23-1 with TRBJ1-1; no clear D. TRBV23-1 is an open reading frame, and its role is uncertain. Deletions cut 4 bases from V and 0 bases from J, with 6 bases between. This CDR3 has 13 amino acids. Written as DNA, the CDR3 is TGCGCCAGCAGTCCGTCCATGAACACTGAAGCTTTCTTT. This encodes CASSPSMNTEAFF.

The chain combines TRBV2 with TRBJ1-6; 8 bases align to TRBD1. Germline V gene data show CDR1 as SNHLY and CDR2 as FYNNEI. V was clipped by 5 bases and J by 11 bases; unmatched bases: 14. CDR3 size: 16 residues. The CDR3 bases are TGTGCCAGCAGTCCCCGTAGGACAGGGTCAGTGGCACCCCTCCACTTT. Translating it yields CASSPRRTGSVAPLHF. The whole variable domain, filled in from reference TRBV2 and TRBJ1-6, reads EPEVTQTPSHQVTQMGQEVILRCVPISNHLYFYWYRQILGQKVEFLVSFYNNEISEKSEIFDDQFSVERPDGSNFTLKIRSTKLEDSAMYFCASSPRRTGSVAPLHFGNGTRLTVT.

This rearrangement joins TRBV7-9 to TRBJ2-3; possible D gene TRBD2, 6 bases. This CDR3 comprises 14 residues. Germline CDR1 reads SEHNR; CDR2 reads FQNEAQ (reference sequence). Trimming pared 2 bases from V and 5 bases from J, leaving 11 bases between. CDR3 bases: TGTGCCAGCAGCTTATTTGGGGGAGGAGATACGCAGTATTTT. It yields the protein CASSLFGGGDTQYF.

This chain joins TRBV6-5 and TRBJ1-2, with D possibly matching TRBD1 (5 bases). V was clipped by 6 bases and J by 6 bases, with 17 bases between them. The CDR3 runs to 14 residues. The germline gives CDR1 MNHEY, CDR2 SVGAGI. The CDR3 nucleotides read TGTGCCAGCAGCCTAGACTCCGGGACGGATGGCTACACCTTC. Translating gives CASSLDSGTDGYTF.

V and J are TRBV14 and TRBJ1-3; D remains unclear. This CDR3 is built from 16 residues. V dropped 5 bases and J dropped 0 bases, with 14 bases sitting between them. Germline V CDR1 and CDR2: SGHDN, FVKESK. The CDR3 spells CASSEQQSRSGNTIYF. The CDR3 nucleotides read TGTGCCAGCAGCGAACAACAGAGCCGCTCTGGAAACACCATATATTTT.

CDR3 region: CASSQDIREATDTQYF. DNA of the CDR3: TGTGCCAGCAGCCAAGATATACGGGAGGCCACAGATACGCAGTATTTT. The J gene is TRBJ2-3, the V gene TRBV4-2; 7 positions match TRBD2. CDR1 is LGHNA, CDR2 YNFKEQ, per germline. The V segment lost 0 bases and the J segment 2 bases; nucleotides outside the gene matches: 5. This CDR3 has 16 amino acids.

This chain connects TRBV5-8 to TRBJ2-5; D remains ambiguous. The DNA end favors TRBJ2-7, so the J call may be wrong. The CDR3 loop spans 15 amino acids. CDR1 and CDR2 (germline): SGHTS, YDEGEE. In DNA form, the CDR3 reads TGTGCCAGCAGTTTCCTCCGCTACTCACCCTACGAGCAGTACTTC. This translates into CASSFLRYSPYEQYF.

V and J are TRBV5-1 and TRBJ1-1; D is ambiguous. The CDR3 is made up of 16 amino acids. The V end was cut by 0 bases, the J end by 2 bases, with 14 bases between. CDR1 and CDR2 (germline): SGHRS, YFSETQ. The DNA for the CDR3 is TGCGCCAGCAGCTTGGCCGGTCGCGTGGGTAACACTGAAGCTTTCTTT. Amino acids: CASSLAGRVGNTEAFF.

The chain carries TRBV21-1 and TRBJ2-7; TRBD2 is taken as the D call from the table, unchecked against the DNA. TRBV21-1 is marked as a pseudogene. This CDR3 contains 18 residues. CDR3 coding DNA: TGTGCCAGCCATAGAGATGGGGTAGCGGTCGACGGGTCTTACGAGCAGTACTTC. It codes for CASHRDGVAVDGSYEQYF.

The V call is TRBV14, the J call TRBJ1-1; D remains unclear. The CDR3 covers 13 residues. Germline assignment: CDR1 SGHDN and CDR2 FVKESK. V was shortened by 4 bases and J by 1 base, with 7 bases between the two germline ends. CDR3 DNA sequence: TGTGCCAGCAGCCGACAACCGAACACTGAAGCTTTCTTT. It encodes CASSRQPNTEAFF. The variable domain in full, with the rest retrieved from reference TRBV14 and TRBJ1-1, is EAGVTQFPSHSVIEKGQTVTLRCDPISGHDNLYWYRRVMGKEIKFLLHFVKESKQDESGMPNNRFLAERTGGTYSTLKVQPAELEDSGVYFCASSRQPNTEAFFGQGTRLTVV.

A word on this clone: The same CDR3 also results from other DNA sequences found in this sample. The V and J genes are TRBV30 and TRBJ2-5; D might be TRBD1 (5 bases). The germline V gene has CDR1 GTSNPN and CDR2 SVGIG (reference sequence). The CDR3 spans 13 residues. With 2 bases removed from V and 5 bases from J, the gap between germline ends came to 12 bases. Here the CDR3 DNA reads TGTGCCTGGAGTTTAACAGGTGGTGAGACCCAGTACTTC. The encoded protein is CAWSLTGGETQYF. Full variable domain (rest looked up from reference TRBV30 and TRBJ2-5): SQTIHQWPATLVQPVGSPLSLECTVEGTSNPNLYWYRQAAGRGLQLLFYSVGIGQISSEVPQNLSASRPQDRQFILSSKKLLLSDSGFYLCAWSLTGGETQYFGPGTRLLVL.

This clone was recorded only once. The gene calls are TRBV6-1 and TRBJ2-3; TRBD2 might be the D (5 bases). The CDR3 covers 16 residues. Trimming cost V 3 bases and J 0 bases, with 13 bases left between them. Per germline, CDR1 MNHNS and CDR2 SASEGT. CDR3 DNA: TGTGCCAGCAGTGAGAGGGTCCAATATAGCACAGATACGCAGTATTTT. Translating gives CASSERVQYSTDTQYF.

The chain uses TRBV5-5 and TRBJ1-2; D ambiguous. This CDR3 has 15 amino acids. The germline CDR1 and CDR2 sequences are SGHKS and YYEKEE (reference sequence). Trimming removed 3 bases from V and 8 bases from J, with 20 bases in between. In nucleotides, the CDR3 is TGTGCCAGCAGCTCCCAAATTTTAATGTATTCGGGCTACACCTTC. Its protein product is CASSSQILMYSGYTF.

J is TRBJ2-3 and V is TRBV5-1; TRBD2 matches 15 bases. The CDR3 has 15 residues. V lost 3 bases to trimming and J lost 5 bases; unmatched junction nucleotides: 1. The germline gives CDR1 SGHRS, CDR2 YFSETQ. This chain's CDR3 is CASSSGLAGGDTQYF. The DNA of the CDR3 is TGCGCCAGCAGCTCGGGACTAGCGGGAGGAGATACGCAGTATTTT.

This clone was counted only a few times. The identical CDR3 is also encoded by other nucleotide sequences in the sample. The chain joins TRBV10-3 to TRBJ1-1, with D possibly TRBD1 on 6 matching bases. With 4 bases removed from V and 2 bases from J, the gap between germline ends came to 14 bases. Germline V gene lookup returns CDR1 ENHRY and CDR2 SYGVKD. The length of the CDR3 is 15 residues. The CDR3 DNA reads as TGTGCCATCAGTGTACGACAGGCCACTAACACTGAAGCTTTCTTT. Translation: CAISVRQATNTEAFF.

The sample holds a few counts of this clone. The gene calls are TRBV5-6 and TRBJ1-4, with 10 bases matching TRBD1. The CDR3 spans 15 residues. The V and J ends lost 0 bases and 12 bases, in that order; junction bases with no gene match: 8. The germline gives CDR1 SGHDT, CDR2 YYEEEE. The CDR3 sequence is CASSLAGQGMAELFF. The CDR3 DNA reads TGTGCCAGCAGCTTGGCGGGACAGGGGATGGCGGAACTGTTTTTT.

This clone appeared a single time. This rearrangement joins TRBV5-1 to TRBJ2-1; 11 bases agree with TRBD1. V was clipped by 4 bases and J by 6 bases; unmatched bases: 9. Germline CDR1 is SGHRS and CDR2 is YFSETQ. CDR3 size: 16 residues. CDR3 amino acids: CASSPPGQGGPNEQFF. The CDR3 nucleotides read TGCGCCAGCAGCCCACCGGGACAGGGGGGCCCCAATGAGCAGTTCTTC.

The CDR3 DNA reads TGCGCCAGCAGCCCATCGGGACTAGCGGGAGTCTCCGGGGAGCTGTTTTTT. The encoded protein is CASSPSGLAGVSGELFF. The chain employs TRBV5-1 and TRBJ2-2; 14 positions agree with TRBD2. Germline assignment: CDR1 SGHRS and CDR2 YFSETQ. This CDR3 spans 17 amino acids. The V segment lost 4 bases and the J segment 6 bases; nucleotides outside the gene matches: 8.

The genes are TRBV27 and TRBJ2-5; D gene uncertain. The ends were cut back, 2 bases at V and 5 bases at J, with 15 bases in the middle. CDR1 is MNHEY and CDR2 is SMNVEV in the germline V gene (reference sequence). The CDR3 loop spans 15 amino acids. In nucleotides, the CDR3 is TGTGCCAGCAGTTTAATCAGATCCAGTCGCGAGACCCAGTACTTC. It encodes CASSLIRSSRETQYF.

This CDR3 reads CASSYSAGTYEQYF. CDR3 in DNA: TGTGCCAGCAGTTACTCTGCAGGGACCTACGAGCAGTACTTC. J is TRBJ2-7 and V is TRBV6-5, with a weak D call TRBD1 (5 bases). The ends were cut back, 0 bases at V and 2 bases at J, with 8 bases in the middle. The CDR3 is 14 residues long. Germline values: CDR1 MNHEY, CDR2 SVGAGI.

J is TRBJ2-2 and V is TRBV5-1, with 8 nucleotides matching TRBD2. CDR3 length equals 16 residues. V was clipped by 0 bases and J by 6 bases; unmatched bases: 7. Germline loops: CDR1 SGHRS, CDR2 YFSETQ. The CDR3 DNA reads as TGCGCCAGCAGCTTGGATAGCGGGGTGGCCGCCGGGGAGCTGTTTTTT. It codes for CASSLDSGVAAGELFF. Combining the CDR3 with reference TRBV5-1 and TRBJ2-2 gives the whole variable domain KAGVTQTPRYLIKTRGQQVTLSCSPISGHRSVSWYQQTPGQGLQFLFEYFSETQRNKGNFPGRFSGRQFSNSRSEMNVSTLELGDSALYLCASSLDSGVAAGELFFGEGSRLTVL.